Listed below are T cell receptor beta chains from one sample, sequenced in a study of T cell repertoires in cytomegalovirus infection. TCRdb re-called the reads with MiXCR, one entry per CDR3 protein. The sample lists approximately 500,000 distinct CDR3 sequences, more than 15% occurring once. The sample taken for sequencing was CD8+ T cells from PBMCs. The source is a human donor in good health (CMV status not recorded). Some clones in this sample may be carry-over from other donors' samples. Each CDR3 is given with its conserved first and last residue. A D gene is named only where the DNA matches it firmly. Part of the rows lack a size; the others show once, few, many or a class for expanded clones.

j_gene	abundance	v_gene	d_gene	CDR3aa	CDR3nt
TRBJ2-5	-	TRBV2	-	CASSEGRIQETQYF	TGTGCCAGCAGTGAAGGACGGATACAAGAGACCCAGTACTTC
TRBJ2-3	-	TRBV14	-	CSSSQIRKGKKTQYF	TGTTCAAGCAGCCAAATCAGGAAAGGCAAAAAAACGCAGTATTTT
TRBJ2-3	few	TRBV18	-	CASSPQASSTDTQYF	TGTGCCAGCTCACCACAGGCTTCTAGCACAGATACGCAGTATTTT
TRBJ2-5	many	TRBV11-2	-	CASTPIQGRMETQYF	TGTGCCAGCACTCCCATTCAGGGGAGGATGGAGACCCAGTACTTC
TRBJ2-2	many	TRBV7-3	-	CASSLRGPTNTGELFF	TGTGCCAGCAGCTTACGTGGGCCAACGAACACCGGGGAGCTGTTTTTT
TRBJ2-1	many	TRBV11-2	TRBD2	CASSLQSGRAREQFF	TGTGCCAGCAGCTTACAAAGCGGGAGGGCCCGAGAGCAGTTCTTC
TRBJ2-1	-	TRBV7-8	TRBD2	CASSFGLAGVSYNEQFF	TGTGCCAGCAGCTTCGGGCTAGCGGGAGTCTCCTACAATGAGCAGTTCTTC
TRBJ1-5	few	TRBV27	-	CASSFSGGNQPQHF	TGTGCCAGCAGTTTTTCGGGGGGGAATCAGCCCCAGCATTTT
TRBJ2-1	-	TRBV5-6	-	CASTPEAGYNEQFF	TGTGCCAGCACCCCTGAGGCGGGGTACAATGAGCAGTTCTTC
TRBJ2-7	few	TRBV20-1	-	CSASGQTLYEQYF	TGCAGTGCTAGTGGACAGACTCTGTACGAGCAGTACTTC
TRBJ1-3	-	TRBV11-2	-	CASSDAYSGNTIYF	TGTGCCAGCAGCGATGCTTACTCTGGAAACACCATATATTTT
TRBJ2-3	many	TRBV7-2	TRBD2	CASSLVLGLATRKQSTDTQYF	TGTGCCAGCAGCTTAGTGTTAGGACTAGCGACAAGAAAACAAAGCACAGATACGCAGTATTTT
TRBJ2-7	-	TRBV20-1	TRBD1	CSATITTGGYEQYF	TGCAGTGCTACTATCACGACAGGGGGCTACGAGCAGTACTTC
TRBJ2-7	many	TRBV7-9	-	CASSWESYEQYF	TGTGCCAGCAGCTGGGAGTCCTACGAGCAGTACTTC
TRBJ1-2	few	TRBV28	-	CASSFSAIDTSNYGYTF	TGTGCCAGCAGTTTCAGTGCTATTGACACTTCAAACTATGGCTACACCTTC